What follows are 11 T cell receptor beta chains derived from one specimen sequenced in a study of T cell responses to AZD1222 COVID-19 vaccine. Data came from immunoSEQ multiplex PCR; TCRdb stores just in-frame clones and leaves some out. In the table there are some 150,000 clones, 93% of which are singletons. The specimen comprised peripheral blood, sampled on day 0 of MenACWY control vaccination. Receptor source: an adult in good health.

This chain joins TRBV5-4 and TRBJ2-1; D unclear. Trimming left V 4 bases short and J 10 bases short, with 12 bases between. The CDR3 spans 12 residues. Germline CDR1 SGHNT, CDR2 YYREEE (reference sequence). This CDR3 is CASSQTGQEQFF. The DNA for the CDR3 is TGTGCCAGCAGCCAAACTGGTCAGGAGCAGTTCTTC.

The rearrangement uses TRBV7-2 and TRBJ1-5; D is unclear. The V gene's germline CDR1 is SGHTA and CDR2 FQGNSA. Trimming took 5 bases from V and 7 from J, leaving 18 bases between them. The CDR3 is made up of 15 amino acids. The CDR3, as DNA: TGTGCCAGCAGCCCCTCGGTTTTAAGAGGCCAGCCCCAGCATTTT. Amino acid sequence: CASSPSVLRGQPQHF.

The V call is TRBV12-3 or TRBV12-4, the J call TRBJ1-1, with D tentatively TRBD1 (5 bases). CDR3 length equals 13 residues. V lost 5 bases and J lost 5, with 12 bases in between. Here the CDR3 DNA reads TGTGCCAGCAGTCAAAAATGGGGGACTGAAGCTTTCTTT. This sequence encodes CASSQKWGTEAFF.

V usage is TRBV4-1 and J usage is TRBJ1-2, with 9 bases lining up with TRBD1. In germline, CDR1 is MGHRA, CDR2 YSYEKL. The CDR3 is 16 residues long. Trimming took 4 bases from V and 4 from J; bases not matched to a gene: 10. The CDR3 protein is CASSPSQGAPGYGYTF. CDR3 DNA: TGCGCCAGCAGCCCATCACAGGGGGCGCCGGGCTATGGCTACACCTTC.

This clone was detected only once. The V call is TRBV7-8, the J call TRBJ1-5, with D tentatively TRBD1 (5 bases). CDR3 length equals 16 residues. V lost 5 bases and J lost 2, with 16 bases in between. Germline V gives CDR1 SGHVS, CDR2 FQNEAQ. CDR3 DNA sequence: TGTGCCAGCAGCCCCCTGCTCGGGGCCCGCAATCAGCCCCAGCATTTT. Translation gives CASSPLLGARNQPQHF.

The CDR3 loop reads CASSIWGTGSSYEQYF. In nucleotides, the CDR3 is TGTGCCAGTAGTATCTGGGGGACAGGGAGCTCCTACGAGCAGTACTTC. The V call is TRBV19, the J call TRBJ2-7, with TRBD1 identical over 9 bases. J gave up 0 bases and V 3 bases, and 6 bases lay outside the gene matches. Germline assignment: CDR1 LNHDA and CDR2 SQIVND (reference sequence). The CDR3 loop spans 16 amino acids.

This clone has only one observation. The chain has TRBV6-1 and TRBJ1-2; a possible D gene is TRBD1 (6 bases). Trimming cost V 1 base and J 12 bases, with 12 bases left between them. The length of the CDR3 is 12 residues. Germline V gene data show CDR1 as MNHNS and CDR2 as SASEGT. The CDR3 spells CASSEGYRDHTF. CDR3 coding DNA: TGTGCCAGCAGTGAAGGTTACAGGGACCACACCTTC.

A single count supports this clone. V and J are TRBV5-6 and TRBJ1-5; TRBD1 might be the D (5 bases). This CDR3 has 13 amino acids. The V and J ends lost 7 bases and 5 bases respectively, with 13 bases between them. Germline CDR1 is SGHDT and CDR2 is YYEEEE. CDR3 coding DNA: TGTGCCAGCTCGAGGAGGGGCGATCAGCCCCAGCATTTT. As protein: CASSRRGDQPQHF.

V is TRBV5-5 and J is TRBJ1-1, with D perhaps TRBD1 (6 bases). Germline V lookup: CDR1 SGHKS, CDR2 YYEKEE (reference sequence). Trimming removed 4 bases from V and 6 bases from J, with 22 bases in between. The CDR3 extends over 16 amino acids. The CDR3 region has the DNA TGTGCCAGCAGCAACAGCCAGAGGGGGGAGGGGCCTGAAGCTTTCTTT. Amino acid sequence: CASSNSQRGEGPEAFF. The complete variable domain, with remaining parts taken from reference TRBV5-5 and TRBJ1-1, reads DAGVTQSPTHLIKTRGQQVTLRCSPISGHKSVSWYQQVLGQGPQFIFQYYEKEERGRGNFPDRFSARQFPNYSSELNVNALLLGDSALYLCASSNSQRGEGPEAFFGQGTRLTVV.

CDR3 sequence (DNA): TGTGCCAGCTCGCGAAATACAGGGGGCTCCTACAATGAGCAGTTCTTC. Translation: CASSRNTGGSYNEQFF. The rearrangement uses TRBV18 and TRBJ2-1; 8 nucleotides align to TRBD1. Trimming took 6 bases from V and 0 from J; bases not matched to a gene: 7. Germline V gene sequence: CDR1 KGHSH, CDR2 LQKENI. CDR3 length equals 16 residues.

This chain connects TRBV3-1 (or the pseudogene TRBV3-2) to TRBJ2-3, with a possible D match to TRBD1 (5 bases). CDR3 size: 15 residues. Trimming left V 0 bases short and J 5 bases short, with 12 bases between. Germline lookup yields CDR1 LGHDT and CDR2 YNNKEL (reference sequence). CDR3: CASSQEGRAEDTQYF. In nucleotides, the CDR3 is TGTGCCAGCAGCCAAGAAGGCAGGGCCGAAGATACGCAGTATTTT.